What follows are 13 T cell receptor beta chains derived from one specimen sequenced in a study of blood T cell repertoires in COVID-19. Using immunoSEQ multiplex PCR, the repertoire was profiled, and TCRdb retains in-frame clones only, with some absent. The sample has about 34,000 clones; roughly 91% are singletons. Sequenced input: peripheral blood. The receptors derive from a man older than 75 with acute or convalescent COVID-19.

The chain uses TRBV28 and TRBJ2-7, with D maybe TRBD2 (6 bases). The CDR3 has 12 amino acids. Trimming left V 6 bases short and J 5 bases short, with 11 bases between. Germline CDR1 MDHEN, CDR2 SYDVKM. DNA of the CDR3: TGTGCCAGCAGCTCGGGGGTCCACGAGCAGTACTTC. Its protein is CASSSGVHEQYF.

The V call is TRBV28, the J call TRBJ1-4; weak D call: TRBD1 (5 bases). The CDR3 is 12 residues long. V was shortened by 5 bases and J by 8 bases, with 9 bases between the two germline ends. The germline V gene encodes CDR1 MDHEN and CDR2 SYDVKM. CDR3 DNA: TGTGCCAGCAGTCGCCGGGGGGAAAAACTGTTTTTT. Amino acid sequence: CASSRRGEKLFF.

This clone occurred once. V is TRBV7-9 and J is TRBJ1-6, with 8 bases fitting TRBD1. The CDR3 is 16 residues long. Germline V gene sequence: CDR1 SEHNR, CDR2 FQNEAQ (reference sequence). Trimming cost V 5 bases and J 3 bases; bases outside gene matches: 6. CDR3 DNA sequence: TGTGCCAGCAGCCCCGAGGGACAGGTCTATAATTCACCCCTCCACTTT. The encoded protein is CASSPEGQVYNSPLHF.

The V call is TRBV9, the J call TRBJ2-3; D is possibly TRBD2 (7 bases). Germline V gives CDR1 SGDLS, CDR2 YYNGEE. Trimming left V 0 bases short and J 2 bases short, with 13 bases between. The CDR3 is 16 residues long. CDR3 protein: CASSVVGGGFTDTQYF. For the CDR3, the DNA is TGTGCCAGCAGCGTAGTTGGCGGGGGCTTCACAGATACGCAGTATTTT.

The CDR3 DNA reads TGTGCCAGCAGCCCCAGGTCTGCCTCCGAGCAGTACTTC. Protein sequence: CASSPRSASEQYF. The genes are TRBV11-2 and TRBJ2-7; D not resolved. Germline V CDR1 and CDR2: SGHAT, FQNNGV. The ends were cut back, 5 bases at V and 6 bases at J, with 14 bases in the middle. The CDR3 loop spans 13 amino acids. The variable domain in full, with the rest retrieved from reference TRBV11-2 and TRBJ2-7, is EAGVAQSPRYKIIEKRQSVAFWCNPISGHATLYWYQQILGQGPKLLIQFQNNGVVDDSQLPKDRFSAERLKGVDSTLKIQPAKLEDSAVYLCASSPRSASEQYFGPGTRLTVT.

The rearrangement links TRBV5-6 to TRBJ1-5; tentative D call: TRBD1 (5 bases). Trimming left V 3 bases short and J 7 bases short, with 14 bases between. This CDR3 region has 14 residues. Germline V lookup: CDR1 SGHDT, CDR2 YYEEEE. Here the CDR3 reads CASSSGAARQPQHF. The CDR3 bases are TGTGCCAGCAGCTCTGGGGCAGCGCGGCAGCCCCAGCATTTT.

This clone was picked up one time. Here the CDR3 DNA reads TGTGCCAGCAGTTACTCGACAGTAACTGGGGCCAACGTCCTGACTTTC. Its translation: CASSYSTVTGANVLTF. This chain connects TRBV6-5 to TRBJ2-6, with a weak D call TRBD1 (5 bases). The V end was cut by 0 bases, the J end by 2 bases, with 8 bases between. The germline gives CDR1 MNHEY, CDR2 SVGAGI. The CDR3 is made up of 16 amino acids.

The gene calls are TRBV15 and TRBJ2-1, with D perhaps matching TRBD1 (6 bases). The CDR3 contains 12 residues. Germline loops: CDR1 LNHNV, CDR2 YYDKDF (reference sequence). The V and J ends lost 5 bases and 7 bases respectively, with 9 bases between them. The CDR3 spells CATSLGQNEQFF. The CDR3 DNA sequence: TGTGCCACCAGCTTAGGACAGAATGAGCAGTTCTTC.

V is TRBV7-2 and J is TRBJ1-1, with TRBD1 matching over 9 bases. The germline gives CDR1 SGHTA, CDR2 FQGNSA. Trimming at V came to 5 bases and at J to 5 bases, leaving 6 bases not matched to a gene. The CDR3 extends over 14 amino acids. The CDR3 sequence is CASSLGTGRTEAFF. CDR3 in DNA: TGTGCCAGCAGCCTCGGGACAGGGAGAACTGAAGCTTTCTTT.

The CDR3 nucleotides are TGTGCCATCAGCAGACAGGGGACTCTTACTTCTAACTATGGCTACACCTTC. Translating it yields CAISRQGTLTSNYGYTF. The chain carries TRBV10-3 and TRBJ1-2, with 8 bases matching TRBD1. The ends lost 6 bases at V and 0 bases at J; junction bases unmatched: 12. In germline, CDR1 is ENHRY, CDR2 SYGVKD. The CDR3 length is 17 residues.

The chain links TRBV24-1 to TRBJ2-5; 7 bases match TRBD2. The CDR3 runs 17 residues. V was clipped by 4 bases and J by 0 bases; unmatched bases: 10. The germline V gene has CDR1 KGHDR and CDR2 SFDVKD. The DNA for the CDR3 is TGTGCCACCAGTGAGTGGGGAGGGAGTACCTACCAAGAGACCCAGTACTTC. As protein: CATSEWGGSTYQETQYF.

The V call is TRBV25-1, the J call TRBJ1-1; D uncertain. Germline assignment: CDR1 MGHDK and CDR2 SYGVNS. The CDR3 runs 17 residues. The V end lost 6 bases, the J end lost 3 bases, and 23 bases lay between the germline ends. Here the CDR3 reads CASRRPETGIKDTEAFF. The DNA of the CDR3 is TGTGCCAGCAGGAGGCCAGAAACGGGGATAAAGGACACTGAAGCTTTCTTT.

The V gene is TRBV10-2, the J gene TRBJ1-5; 7 nucleotides agree with TRBD1. The length of the CDR3 is 15 residues. J lost 2 bases, V lost 5 bases, and 6 bases had no gene match. Per germline, CDR1 WSHSY and CDR2 SAAADI. The DNA of the CDR3 is TGCGCCAGCAGTACAGGGGCGGTTGGCAATCAGCCCCAGCATTTT. This gives the protein CASSTGAVGNQPQHF.